These T cell receptor beta chains were read from a single sample in a study of shared clonotypes between healthy human individuals. TCRdb's copy holds only in-frame clones and misses some; the assay was immunoSEQ multiplex PCR. The data show over a million clones, just under 99% seen once. Input material: naive CD4+ T cells sorted from blood. The receptor set was obtained from a man in his thirties or forties in good health. Both conserved end residues are part of each CDR3. The D gene is left open where the match is weak. Where a row states a size, it is once, few, many or the class of an expanded clone; other rows omit it.

NA	TRBV6-6	TRBJ2-5	NA	TGTGCCAGCAGTAACCGGGACAAAGAGACCCAGTACTTC	CASSNRDKETQYF
NA	TRBV9	TRBJ2-3	NA	TGTGCCAGCACGGCAGGGACCTTCACAGATACGCAGTATTTT	CASTAGTFTDTQYF
NA	TRBV27	TRBJ1-2	TRBD1	TGTGCCAGCAGTCTCGGGACAGGGAACTATGGCTACACCTTC	CASSLGTGNYGYTF
NA	TRBV25-1	TRBJ2-1	NA	TGTGCCAGCAGTGAAGGGGGAAAGTGGAATGAGCAGTTCTTC	CASSEGGKWNEQFF
NA	TRBV5-4	TRBJ2-5	TRBD2	TGTGCCAGCAGCTTGGGGACTAGCGGGAGTAAAGAGACCCAGTACTTC	CASSLGTSGSKETQYF
NA	TRBV6-1	TRBJ2-7	TRBD1	TGTGCCATATCCGTAGACAGGGGCTACGAGCAGTACTTC	CAISVDRGYEQYF
NA	TRBV5-1	TRBJ1-1	NA	TGCGCCAGCAGCCCCCCGGCGGGGAGTCCGAAAGCTTTCTTT	CASSPPAGSPKAFF
NA	TRBV5-4	TRBJ2-1	NA	TGTGCCAGCAGCTTAGGTCAGGCGAACTACAATGAGCAGTTCTTC	CASSLGQANYNEQFF
NA	TRBV27	TRBJ2-7	TRBD1	TGTGCCAGCAGTTTATGGGGGGACAGGGAGATACTAGCGAGATACGAGCAGTACTTC	CASSLWGDREILARYEQYF
NA	TRBV25-1	TRBJ2-1	TRBD2	TGTGCCAGCAGTGAGACTAGCGGGCGATCGGATGAGCAGTTCTTC	CASSETSGRSDEQFF
NA	TRBV6-4	TRBJ2-4	NA	TGTGCCAGCAGTGACTCCGGAGGGAGTAGGAACATTCAGTACTTC	CASSDSGGSRNIQYF
NA	TRBV15	TRBJ1-3	NA	TGTGCCACCAGCAGGGAGACGACCGGCTCTGGAAACACCATATATTTT	CATSRETTGSGNTIYF
NA	TRBV5-6	TRBJ2-7	TRBD2	TGTGCCAGCAGCTTGGGGGCTGCGGGAGAATCCGAGCAGTACTTC	CASSLGAAGESEQYF
once	TRBV6-1	TRBJ1-1	NA	TGTGCCAGCAGTGAAAATCCCCTCCCCAACACTGAAGCTTTCTTT	CASSENPLPNTEAFF
NA	TRBV10-3	TRBJ2-5	NA	TGTGCCATCAGTGATTTCAAAGAGACCCAGTACTTC	CAISDFKETQYF
NA	TRBV9	TRBJ1-4	NA	TGTGCCAGCAGCGCCTCATCAACTAATGAAAAACTGTTTTTT	CASSASSTNEKLFF
NA	TRBV10-1	TRBJ2-1	TRBD2	TGCGCCTCTTCCCTCCGCCCCGGGCTAGCGGGAGTGGGGACCTACAATGAGCAGTTCTTC	CASSLRPGLAGVGTYNEQFF
NA	TRBV6-1	TRBJ2-3	NA	TGTGCCAGCAGTGAAACGGGGAGAAGCAGCACAGATACGCAGTATTTT	CASSETGRSSTDTQYF
NA	TRBV11-2	TRBJ2-7	NA	TGTGCCAGCAGCTTGGGGTTGTTAGGCGAGCAGTACTTC	CASSLGLLGEQYF
NA	TRBV5-6	TRBJ1-5	NA	TGTGCCAGCAGCTCACCGAAGAGTAATCAGCCCCAGCATTTT	CASSSPKSNQPQHF
NA	TRBV11-2	TRBJ2-2	NA	TGTGCCAGCAGCTTAGATCGGGGGAACACCGGGGAGCTGTTTTTT	CASSLDRGNTGELFF
NA	TRBV28	TRBJ1-5	NA	TGTGCCAGCAGTCCCCCGGGACGGGTCAATCAGCCCCAGCATTTT	CASSPPGRVNQPQHF
NA	TRBV27	TRBJ2-7	NA	TGTGCCAGCAGTTTAAGGGGGACTACCTACGAGCAGTACTTC	CASSLRGTTYEQYF
NA	TRBV10-1	TRBJ2-5	NA	TGCGCCAGCAGACAAGGGAGCCACCAGTACTTC	CASRQGSHQYF
NA	TRBV28	TRBJ2-4	TRBD1	TGTGCCAGTTGGTCAATATTTCCGGGACAGGGACACATTCAGTACTTC	CASWSIFPGQGHIQYF
NA	TRBV11-2	TRBJ1-1	NA	TGTGCCAGCAGCTTAGCGGGTAAGAACCTGAACACTGAAGCTTTCTTT	CASSLAGKNLNTEAFF
NA	TRBV28	TRBJ2-3	NA	TGTGCCAGCAGTGTGACCACAGATACGCAGTATTTT	CASSVTTDTQYF
NA	TRBV7-6	TRBJ2-3	TRBD2	TGTGCCAGCAGCTTAGGAGTTAGCGGGAGGACAGATACGCAGTATTTT	CASSLGVSGRTDTQYF
NA	TRBV7-7	TRBJ2-3	NA	TGTGCTAGCAGCTTAGCGGACACAGATACGCAGTATTTT	CASSLADTDTQYF
NA	TRBV2	TRBJ2-6	NA	TGTGCCAGCAGGGGGGCCGGGAGCGGGGCCAACGTCCTGACTTTC	CASRGAGSGANVLTF
NA	TRBV5-4	TRBJ2-3	TRBD2	TGTGCCAGCAGCGTGGGACTAGCGGGTATAGATACGCAGTATTTT	CASSVGLAGIDTQYF
NA	TRBV19	TRBJ1-1	TRBD1	TGTGCCAGTAGTATAGGGACAGGGACCCCCTTTGAAGCTTTCTTT	CASSIGTGTPFEAFF
NA	TRBV18	TRBJ2-3	NA	TGTGCCAGCTCACCACCCGCAGATACGCAGTATTTT	CASSPPADTQYF
NA	TRBV2	TRBJ2-5	NA	TGTGCCAGCAGGGCTGAATGGGGCCAAGAGACCCAGTACTTC	CASRAEWGQETQYF
NA	TRBV10-3	TRBJ2-7	TRBD2	TGTGCCATCCGGGGGGGTCTTTACGAGCAGTACTTC	CAIRGGLYEQYF